A selection of T cell receptor beta chains follows, all from one sample in a study of T cells after yellow fever vaccination. MiXCR, applied by TCRdb to the 5' RACE reads, yields one record per CDR3 protein. The data contain a few hundred thousand distinct CDR3 sequences, around a sixth of them singletons. The starting material was PBMCs, obtained roughly 5 days after the first yellow fever vaccination. The source is a young man who received the YFV17D yellow fever vaccine. The CDR3 runs from the conserved cysteine through the conserved F or W. The D gene is left open where the match is weak. The size of a clone is reported for some rows only, either as once, few or many, or as a class for expanded clones.

TRBV29-1	few	TRBJ2-3	.	TGCAGCGCGGAGCGAAATACGCAGTATTTT	CSAERNTQYF
TRBV6-2/TRBV6-3	.	TRBJ2-1	TRBD2	TGTGCCAGCAGTTACCCCATGAACCGGGGGGGCTACCATGAGCAGTTCTTC	CASSYPMNRGGYHEQFF
TRBV3-1	many	TRBJ2-1	.	TGTGCCAGCAGCCAAGTACAGGTGTCCTACAATGAGCAGTTCTTC	CASSQVQVSYNEQFF
TRBV20-1	few	TRBJ1-6	.	TGCAGTGCTAGCTACCGAAATTCACCCCTCCACTTT	CSASYRNSPLHF
TRBV12-3/TRBV12-4	.	TRBJ2-3	TRBD2	TGTTCCAGCAGTCTCCCGCTAATGCGGGGGATCGAGGAGAGCACAGATACGCAGTATTTT	CSSSLPLMRGIEESTDTQYF
TRBV20-1	few	TRBJ2-7	.	TGCAGTGCAAGCTCTAGCGAGTCCTACGAGCAGTACTTC	CSASSSESYEQYF
TRBV9	few	TRBJ2-2	.	TGTGCCAGCAGCCGTACAGGGGGGGCCCCTTCCGGGGAGCTGTTTTTT	CASSRTGGAPSGELFF
TRBV5-1	.	TRBJ2-5	.	TGCGCCAGCAGAATCATCCGGGGCCTACAAGAGACCCAGTACTTC	CASRIIRGLQETQYF
TRBV11-1	few	TRBJ2-2	TRBD1	TGTGCCAGCAGCTTATCACCTTGGCTCAGGACAGGGAACACCGGGGAGCTGTTTTTT	CASSLSPWLRTGNTGELFF
TRBV5-8	.	TRBJ2-1	.	TGTGCCAGCAGCTTGGGATGGGAAGAGCAGTTCTTC	CASSLGWEEQFF
TRBV7-2	many	TRBJ2-5	TRBD1	TGTGCCAGCAGCACCAACAGGGGGCCGGAGGAGACCCAGTACTTC	CASSTNRGPEETQYF
TRBV5-2	.	TRBJ2-3	.	TGTGCCATGGGCCCTACAGGGGACACAGATACGCAGTATTTT	CAMGPTGDTDTQYF
TRBV4-1	.	TRBJ1-1	TRBD1	TGCGCCAGCAGCCAAAACAGGGGGCTCATCACTGAAGCTTTCTTT	CASSQNRGLITEAFF
TRBV2	.	TRBJ2-3	TRBD1	TGTGCCAGCAGAGCTACAAGACAGGGAGTCACAGATACGCAGTATTTT	CASRATRQGVTDTQYF
TRBV20-1	.	TRBJ1-4	.	TGCAGTGCCTCATCCCGCAGACGAGGTGAAAAACTGTTTTTT	CSASSRRRGEKLFF
TRBV6-1	.	TRBJ2-7	TRBD1	TGTGCCAGCAGCTCAGACAGGGTAGGGTACGAGCAGTACTTC	CASSSDRVGYEQYF
TRBV5-1	few	TRBJ2-5	.	TGCGCCAGCAGCCCGGAGTGGAGGGGCCAAGAGACCCAGTACTTC	CASSPEWRGQETQYF
TRBV6-2/TRBV6-3	.	TRBJ2-3	.	TGTGCCAGCATTAGCTTGTTCGAAGATACGCAGTATTTT	CASISLFEDTQYF
TRBV11-3	.	TRBJ2-3	.	TGTGCCAGCAGCTTAAGTCGGGGGCCCACGGATACGCAGTATTTT	CASSLSRGPTDTQYF
TRBV12-3/TRBV12-4	.	TRBJ1-2	.	TGTGCCAGCAGCCTCAACCCCCCAGGCTACACCTTC	CASSLNPPGYTF
TRBV11-2	.	TRBJ2-1	TRBD1	TGTGCCAGCAGCTTAGACGGACAGGGGCGAGCCAATGAGCAGTTCTTC	CASSLDGQGRANEQFF
TRBV12-3/TRBV12-4	.	TRBJ2-5	.	TGTGCCAGCAGTTTTATGTACCAAGAGACCCAGTACTTC	CASSFMYQETQYF
TRBV20-1	.	TRBJ2-4	TRBD2	TGCAGTGCCAAAAGCGGGAGTAACTGGGACATTCAGTACTTC	CSAKSGSNWDIQYF
TRBV12-3/TRBV12-4	many	TRBJ2-5	.	TGTGCCAGCAGTTTGTCAGAGAAAGAGACCCAGTACTTC	CASSLSEKETQYF
TRBV5-4	.	TRBJ2-3	.	TGTGCCAGCAGCTCGAAACTAGTCAGCACAGATACGCAGTATTTT	CASSSKLVSTDTQYF
TRBV7-6	few	TRBJ1-3	TRBD1	TGTGCCAGCAGCCCCTACAGGGGTCGTGGAAACACCATATATTTT	CASSPYRGRGNTIYF
TRBV27	.	TRBJ2-3	.	TGTGCCAGCAGTTTTGACACAGCCCTAGGGCACACAGATACGCAGTATTTT	CASSFDTALGHTDTQYF
TRBV5-1	few	TRBJ2-7	.	TGCGCCAGCAGCTTGGGTGCTTCGACCTACGAGCAGTACTTC	CASSLGASTYEQYF
TRBV7-9	few	TRBJ1-2	.	TGTGCCAGTCGACTGGGACGATACGGCTACACCTTC	CASRLGRYGYTF
TRBV5-1	few	TRBJ2-1	TRBD1	TGCGCCAGCAGCACGGGACAGGGTGTTGAGCAGTTCTTC	CASSTGQGVEQFF
TRBV6-2/TRBV6-3	.	TRBJ1-6	TRBD1	TGTGCCAGCAGTTACTCCACCAGGGGGGCCTCCTATAATTCACCCCTCCACTTT	CASSYSTRGASYNSPLHF
TRBV27	.	TRBJ2-5	.	TGTGCCAGCAGTCTAATGGGGGCGGGGGCAGAAGAGACCCAGTACTTC	CASSLMGAGAEETQYF
TRBV4-1	once	TRBJ2-1	.	TGCGCCAGCAGCCAACCCTATATCGGATACGAGCAGTTCTTC	CASSQPYIGYEQFF
TRBV5-1	few	TRBJ2-1	TRBD2	TGCGCCAGCAGCTGGTCAGCGGGGGAGCAGTTCTTC	CASSWSAGEQFF